The 16 T cell receptor beta chains below were found in one sample sequenced in a study of T cell responses to AZD1222 COVID-19 vaccine. Data came from immunoSEQ multiplex PCR; TCRdb stores just in-frame clones and leaves some out. The sample shows about 140,000 clones, roughly 90% of them seen only once. Sequencing used peripheral blood, obtained on day 0 of AZD1222 vaccination. The source is an adult in good health.

This chain joins TRBV5-1 and TRBJ2-2; no clear D gene. The CDR3 consists of 14 residues. Looked up from germline, CDR1 is SGHRS and CDR2 is YFSETQ. The ends were cut back, 0 bases at V and 4 bases at J, with 7 bases in the middle. As DNA, the CDR3 is TGCGCCAGCAGCTTGGCCAGCTTCACCGGGGAGCTGTTTTTT. It specifies CASSLASFTGELFF.

The genes are TRBV24-1 and TRBJ2-1, with 7 nucleotides matching TRBD2. The CDR3 totals 13 residues. The trim removed 2 bases at V and 15 bases at J, leaving 9 bases unmatched. CDR1 is KGHDR and CDR2 is SFDVKD in the germline V gene. The CDR3 bases are TGTGCCACCAGTGATTCCACCACGGGACTATCGTTCTTC. This translates into CATSDSTTGLSFF.

The chain couples TRBV29-1 to TRBJ1-1; 9 bases are a match to TRBD1. After removal of 6 bases from V and 5 bases from J, the junction contained 7 bases not matched to a gene. The CDR3 contains 13 residues. Germline CDR1 SQVTM, CDR2 ANQGSEA. CDR3 residues: CSVTTGGGTEAFF. For the CDR3, the DNA is TGCAGCGTCACGACAGGGGGGGGAACTGAAGCTTTCTTT.

The chain joins TRBV12-3 or TRBV12-4 to TRBJ2-3; D might be TRBD1 (5 bases). V was pared by 11 bases and J by 2 bases, with 11 bases between. The length of the CDR3 is 12 residues. CDR3 protein: CAQGVDTDTQYF. CDR3 nucleotides: TGTGCCCAAGGGGTTGACACAGATACGCAGTATTTT.

This chain joins TRBV27 and TRBJ1-1; D not certain. The CDR3 is made up of 13 amino acids. Germline CDR1 is MNHEY and CDR2 is SMNVEV (reference sequence). The V end was cut by 0 bases, the J end by 7 bases, with 9 bases between. The CDR3 DNA follows: TGTGCCAGCAGTTTATCGGGTACCTTTGAAGCTTTCTTT. Its protein product is CASSLSGTFEAFF.

V and J are TRBV7-6 and TRBJ2-1; 7 positions agree with TRBD2. Germline V gene sequence: CDR1 SGHVS, CDR2 FNYEAQ. J was trimmed by 10 bases and V by 1 base; bases with no gene match: 10. The CDR3 totals 15 residues. CDR3 region: CASSLGAGAPGEQFF. CDR3 sequence (DNA): TGTGCCAGCAGCTTAGGGGCGGGAGCCCCGGGGGAGCAGTTCTTC.

The V and J genes are TRBV5-8 and TRBJ1-6; D is ambiguous. CDR3 size: 11 residues. CDR1 and CDR2 from the germline V gene are SGHTS and YDEGEE. With 3 bases removed from V and 14 bases from J, the gap between germline ends came to 9 bases. The CDR3 region is CASSSIGALHF. The CDR3 region has the DNA TGTGCCAGCAGCTCCATTGGGGCCCTCCACTTT.

J is TRBJ2-7 and V is TRBV6-5, with 11 bases that match TRBD2. J gave up 3 bases and V 0 bases, and 4 bases lay outside the gene matches. CDR1 and CDR2 (germline): MNHEY, SVGAGI. The CDR3 runs 16 residues. The CDR3 sequence is CASSYSTSGKDYEQYF. CDR3 sequence (DNA): TGTGCCAGCAGTTACTCGACTAGCGGGAAAGACTACGAGCAGTACTTC.

The chain combines TRBV9 with TRBJ1-2, with 7 bases fitting TRBD1. The CDR3 spans 12 residues. V lost 3 bases to trimming and J lost 4 bases; unmatched junction nucleotides: 0. Per the germline V gene, CDR1 is SGDLS and CDR2 is YYNGEE. The CDR3 DNA is TGTGCCAGCAGCGGGGACAGCTATGGCTACACCTTC. It codes for CASSGDSYGYTF.

The CDR3 spells CASSLRQGYEKLFF. CDR3 nucleotide sequence: TGCGCCAGCAGCTTGCGACAGGGGTATGAAAAACTGTTTTTT. The chain has TRBV5-1 and TRBJ1-4; 8 bases fit TRBD1. CDR3 size: 14 residues. Germline V lookup: CDR1 SGHRS, CDR2 YFSETQ. Trimming took 1 base from V and 6 from J; bases not matched to a gene: 2.

CDR3: CASSRTGANTGELFF. In DNA form, the CDR3 reads TGTGCCAGTAGTAGGACAGGGGCGAACACCGGGGAGCTGTTTTTT. The chain has TRBV19 and TRBJ2-2; the match to TRBD1 covers 9 bases. This CDR3 comprises 15 residues. Germline V gene data show CDR1 as LNHDA and CDR2 as SQIVND (reference sequence). J was trimmed by 0 bases and V by 4 bases; bases with no gene match: 0.

The rearrangement links TRBV10-3 to TRBJ2-1, with a tentative D call TRBD2 (6 bases). This CDR3 contains 14 residues. V gave up 9 bases and J gave up 4 bases, with 16 bases separating them. Per the germline V gene, CDR1 is ENHRY and CDR2 is SYGVKD. The CDR3 DNA reads as TGTGCCATGACTTCGGGAGAAGGGTACAATGAGCAGTTCTTC. Its protein product is CAMTSGEGYNEQFF.

The V gene is TRBV28, the J gene TRBJ1-5; D is unresolved. Germline CDR1 and CDR2: MDHEN and SYDVKM. The CDR3 is made up of 15 amino acids. The V end lost 1 base, the J end lost 0 bases, and 7 bases lay between the germline ends. The CDR3 DNA reads as TGTGCCAGCAGTTTATTCGGTCATAGCAATCAGCCCCAGCATTTT. It is translated as CASSLFGHSNQPQHF.

This clone has just a few counts. The chain recombines TRBV30 with TRBJ1-1; 7 bases are a match to TRBD1. Trimming at V came to 2 bases and at J to 5 bases, leaving 5 bases not matched to a gene. This CDR3 is 13 amino acids long. Germline V lookup: CDR1 GTSNPN, CDR2 SVGIG (reference sequence). The CDR3 sequence is CAWSHRGRTEAFF. CDR3 coding DNA: TGTGCCTGGAGTCACAGGGGTAGGACTGAAGCTTTCTTT.

The chain uses TRBV5-1 and TRBJ1-3, with 7 nucleotides matching TRBD1. The CDR3 totals 16 residues. Germline lookup yields CDR1 SGHRS and CDR2 YFSETQ. V lost 2 bases to trimming and J lost 4 bases; unmatched junction nucleotides: 9. CDR3 sequence (DNA): TGCGCCAGCAGCTTAGGACAGGAGGGACTCGGAAACACCATATATTTT. Translated: CASSLGQEGLGNTIYF.

The chain links TRBV4-3 to TRBJ2-7, with D tentatively TRBD1 or TRBD2 (5 bases each). The CDR3 runs to 18 residues. The V gene lost 0 bases and the J gene lost 3 bases, with 21 bases spanning the gap. CDR1 and CDR2 (germline): LGHNA, YSLEER. The CDR3 region is CASSQDWGKRWDRYEQYF. The CDR3 bases are TGCGCCAGCAGCCAAGACTGGGGGAAGAGATGGGACCGCTACGAGCAGTACTTC.